This T cell receptor beta chain was retrieved from a study of blood T cell repertoires in COVID-19. In the study overall: The cDNA or gDNA used as material had been derived from T cells, B-cell-depleted T cells, or PBMCs.

This clone appeared a few times. Authors' processing steps: Cell counts per sample came from amplifying reference gene primers. Assay used: immunoSEQ multiplex PCR; TCRdb lists only in-frame clones, some missing. D and trimming were read from the DNA, whereas the V and J calls and clone size are those reported in that table. Of under 150,000 clones listed, approximately 89% are singletons. The receptor comes from a human donor in a cohort sampled during active COVID-19. The material sequenced was peripheral blood.

The CDR3 coding sequence is TGTGCCAGCAGCCCGTCGTGGGACAGGAATTCACCCCTCCACTTT. Protein: CASSPSWDRNSPLHF. The chain combines TRBV7-2 with TRBJ1-6; 8 positions match TRBD1. The CDR3 has 15 amino acids. V lost 5 bases and J lost 7; bases outside the gene matches: 7. The germline V gene has CDR1 SGHTA and CDR2 FQGNSA.